Detailed here is one T cell receptor (beta chain). As yet, its antigen is unknown. This specimen belongs to a study of T-cell memory formation after mild COVID-19. Trimming removed 4 bases from V and 6 bases from J; junction bases left unmatched: 11. This CDR3 has 16 residues. Germline CDR1 is MGHDK and CDR2 is SYGVNS. General study points: Confirmation of SARS-CoV-2 specificity was lacking for second-wave clones peaking day 37.

TCRdb re-called the 5' RACE reads with MiXCR, one entry per CDR3 protein. This sample has about 140,000 distinct CDR3 sequences, with more than 13% found just once. The sequenced sample consisted of PBMCs or a T cell subset sorted from them (not recorded which). The clonotype originates from an adult woman who had mild COVID-19 (a few samples of this study predate the infection). Cell type and time point are not known. This chain uses TRBV25-1 with TRBJ1-5, with 8 bases that match TRBD1. The CDR3 loop reads CASSGQASGTGQPQHF. The CDR3 DNA reads TGTGCCAGCAGTGGACAGGCATCCGGGACAGGTCAGCCCCAGCATTTT.